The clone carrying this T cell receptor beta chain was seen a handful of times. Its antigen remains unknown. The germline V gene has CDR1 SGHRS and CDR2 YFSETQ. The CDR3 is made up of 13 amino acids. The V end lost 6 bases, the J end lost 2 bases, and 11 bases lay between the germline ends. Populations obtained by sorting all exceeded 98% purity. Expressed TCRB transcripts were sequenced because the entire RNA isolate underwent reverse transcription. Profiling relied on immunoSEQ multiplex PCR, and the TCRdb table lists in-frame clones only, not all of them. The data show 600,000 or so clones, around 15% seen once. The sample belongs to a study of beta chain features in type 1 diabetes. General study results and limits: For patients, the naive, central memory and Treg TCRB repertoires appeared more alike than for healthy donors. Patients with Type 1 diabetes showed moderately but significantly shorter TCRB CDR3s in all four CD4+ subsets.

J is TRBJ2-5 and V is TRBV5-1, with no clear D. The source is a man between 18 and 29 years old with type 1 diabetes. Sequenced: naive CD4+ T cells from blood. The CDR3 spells CASKLVLQETQYF. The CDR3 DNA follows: TGCGCCAGCAAGTTAGTTTTGCAAGAGACCCAGTACTTC.